This T cell receptor beta chain comes out of a study of OX40 agonist ivuxolimab in advanced cancers. The study in broad terms: The costimulatory receptor OX40 (CD134) was targeted by ivuxolimab, a fully human IgG2 agonistic monoclonal antibody. Patients were allowed to have had prior anti-PD-1, anti-PD-L1 or anti-CTLA-4 therapy, and around 43% of the dose-escalation patients had been treated with checkpoint inhibitors. Intravenous ivuxolimab was administered to patients every 2 weeks at six dose levels: 0.01, 0.1, 0.3, 1.5, 3 and 10 mg/kg. Partial responses occurred in three dose-escalation patients, of whom one had hepatocellular carcinoma and two had cutaneous melanoma. Peripheral TCRbeta sequencing was intended to test whether TCR sequence diversity was altered and clonal T-cell expansion was caused by ivuxolimab. Of the approximately 50 patients in dose escalation, about 20 had hepatocellular carcinoma, some 15 had melanoma, 9 had renal cell carcinoma and 9 had head and neck cancer. The paper reports the monotherapy dose-escalation portion (N ≈ 50 patients) of the phase I ivuxolimab trial. A male proportion of around 83% and a mean age of around 60 years, ranging from 23 to 79, were recorded for the dose-escalation cohort. Broad study findings and their caveats: Low levels of normalized T-cell clonal expansion were also seen in some patients who did not respond. After ivuxolimab, expanded clones were on average more numerous among CD8+ T cells than among CD4+ T cells. Partial responders in the 0.1-3.0 mg/kg groups had among the lowest normalized peripheral clonal expansion, especially among CD8+ T cells. Clonal expansion of both CD4+ and CD8+ blood T cells was observed from baseline to week 6 at doses 0.1 to 3.0 mg/kg. Antigen specificity was not determined for the clonally expanded peripheral T cells.

The trial excluded patients who had a history of autoimmune disease or were on systemic immunosuppression. Peripheral blood for TCR sequencing was collected from all dose cohorts at baseline, on cycle 4 day 1, and on cycle 7 day 1. Samples came from an open-label, multicenter, first-in-human phase I dose-escalation trial of ivuxolimab. Adults with locally advanced or metastatic melanoma, renal cell, hepatocellular, or head and neck squamous cell carcinoma were enrolled in the trial. CD4+ and CD8+ T cells were sorted separately from peripheral blood before TCR sequencing. To note about this clone: No cognate antigen has been identified for it. Nothing much larger sits one base from this clone, and base qualities are not available.

Genomic DNA was isolated from the sorted cells so that the TCRbeta CDR3 region could be sequenced. The immunoSEQ Assay was used for sequencing of TCRbeta CDR3 regions. Here the immuneACCESS table is served through TCRdb, limited to in-frame sequences with V and J called. Missing clones are a known gap in these copies; in checked studies unresolved V genes cover under half, and the rest lacks a known reason. The sample table holds some 86,000 clones, of which less than 95% were seen once. More than 8.5% of the sample comes from the top ten. From the cysteine up to the phenylalanine, the CDR3 has a length of 17 residues. CDR3 DNA is the only sequence kept; it has 51 bases, read in frame from the first base. The V end loses 2 bases and the J end loses 0 bases, and a stretch of 14 bases separates them. Reading the germline V gene (reference sequence) gives CDR1 MNHEY and CDR2 SMNVEV.

Source: CD4+ or CD8+ T cells sorted from blood, taken in a trial of the OX40 agonist ivuxolimab. The chain uses TRBV27 and TRBJ1-5, with the D gene not clear enough to name. The TCR originated in an adult with an advanced solid tumor such as melanoma, head and neck, liver or kidney cancer. The CDR3 region has the sequence CASSLNSAPNSNQPQHF. The DNA reads TGTGCCAGCAGTTTAAACTCAGCTCCGAATAGCAATCAGCCCCAGCATTTT.